This T cell receptor beta chain was identified in a study of blood T cell repertoires in COVID-19. Study details: COVID-19 samples collected from the United States, Italy and Spain covered acute and convalescent phases. PBMCs, B-cell-depleted T cells, or T cells provided the cDNA or gDNA that made up the material.

This CDR3 has 14 residues. The V end was cut by 3 bases, the J end by 8 bases, with 14 bases between. The germline gives CDR1 SGHVS, CDR2 FQNEAQ. Study processing details: Researchers report that nucleated cell counts were estimated from reference gene primer amplification. The protocol was immunoSEQ multiplex PCR, while the TCRdb copy is restricted to in-frame clones and leaves out a portion. Clone size and the V and J calls come from that table; the DNA yielded D and trimming. The table records about 230,000 clones, approximately 82% of them present only once. The genes are TRBV7-8 and TRBJ1-3, with D tentatively TRBD1 (5 bases). The clonotype comes from a woman aged 70-85 years with active or convalescent COVID-19. Sequencing was done on a sample of peripheral blood. The CDR3 coding sequence is TGTGCCAGCAGCTTTCGGCCAGCGGGGGACACCATATATTTT. This codes for CASSFRPAGDTIYF.